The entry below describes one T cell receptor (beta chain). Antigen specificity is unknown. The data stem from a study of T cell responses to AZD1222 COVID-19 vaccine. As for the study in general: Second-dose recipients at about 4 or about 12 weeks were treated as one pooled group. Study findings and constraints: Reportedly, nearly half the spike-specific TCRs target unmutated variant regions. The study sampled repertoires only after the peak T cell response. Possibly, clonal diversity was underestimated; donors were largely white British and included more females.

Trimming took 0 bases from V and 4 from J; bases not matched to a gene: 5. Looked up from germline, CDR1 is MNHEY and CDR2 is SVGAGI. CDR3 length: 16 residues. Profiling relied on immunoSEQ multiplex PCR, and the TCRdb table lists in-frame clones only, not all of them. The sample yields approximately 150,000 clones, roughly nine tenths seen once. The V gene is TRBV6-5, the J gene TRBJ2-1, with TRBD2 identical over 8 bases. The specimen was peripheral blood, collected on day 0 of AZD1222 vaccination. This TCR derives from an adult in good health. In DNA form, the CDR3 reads TGTGCCAGCAGTTACTCGATGTTAGCGGGATACAATGAGCAGTTCTTC. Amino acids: CASSYSMLAGYNEQFF.